Listed below are T cell receptor beta chains from one sample, sequenced in a study of spatial heterogeneity in lung cancer. TCRdb processed the 5' RACE reads anew with MiXCR; each CDR3 protein has one entry. The repertoire consists of 16,000 or so distinct CDR3 sequences, with about 6.8% occurring once and the leading ten covering about 18%. The material sequenced was lung tumor tissue, taken at surgery. The receptors here all came from a female donor with early-stage non-small cell lung cancer. Each CDR3 is given with its conserved first and last residue. The D gene is left open where the match is weak. The size of a clone is reported for some rows only, either as once, few or many, or as a class for expanded clones.

v_gene: TRBV2
abundance: medium-sized
j_gene: TRBJ2-2
d_gene: TRBD1
CDR3aa: CASRADRGVAGELFF
CDR3nt: TGTGCCAGCAGGGCGGACAGGGGCGTCGCCGGGGAGCTGTTTTTT

v_gene: TRBV7-9
abundance: medium-sized
j_gene: TRBJ1-3
d_gene: .
CDR3aa: CASRTGPSGNTIYF
CDR3nt: TGTGCCAGCAGGACGGGCCCCTCTGGAAACACCATATATTTT

v_gene: TRBV11-1
abundance: many
j_gene: TRBJ2-2
d_gene: TRBD2
CDR3aa: CASSLGGLAGHRELFF
CDR3nt: TGTGCCAGCAGCTTAGGGGGACTAGCGGGCCATCGGGAGCTGTTTTTT

v_gene: TRBV4-3
abundance: medium-sized
j_gene: TRBJ2-3
d_gene: TRBD1
CDR3aa: CASSQLYGTGGEADTQYF
CDR3nt: TGCGCCAGCAGCCAGCTATACGGGACAGGGGGCGAGGCAGATACGCAGTATTTT

v_gene: TRBV25-1
abundance: many
j_gene: TRBJ1-2
d_gene: .
CDR3aa: CASSESGVRGYTF
CDR3nt: TGTGCCAGCAGTGAATCAGGGGTTCGTGGCTACACCTTC

v_gene: TRBV7-2
abundance: many
j_gene: TRBJ2-5
d_gene: .
CDR3aa: CASSTVGVGETQYF
CDR3nt: TGTGCCAGCAGCACCGTAGGGGTTGGGGAGACCCAGTACTTC

v_gene: TRBV7-8
abundance: few
j_gene: TRBJ2-7
d_gene: .
CDR3aa: CASGLGVWGSPPNYEQYF
CDR3nt: TGTGCCAGCGGCTTAGGCGTCTGGGGCAGTCCCCCCAACTACGAGCAGTACTTC

v_gene: TRBV20-1
abundance: many
j_gene: TRBJ1-1
d_gene: TRBD1
CDR3aa: CSAAGTGHFEAFF
CDR3nt: TGCAGTGCAGCCGGGACAGGACACTTTGAAGCTTTCTTT

v_gene: TRBV5-8
abundance: few
j_gene: TRBJ2-7
d_gene: .
CDR3aa: CASSLSGYEQYF
CDR3nt: TGTGCCAGCAGCTTATCGGGGTACGAGCAGTACTTC

v_gene: TRBV18
abundance: many
j_gene: TRBJ1-1
d_gene: .
CDR3aa: CASSPANMNTEAFF
CDR3nt: TGTGCCAGCTCACCAGCTAACATGAACACTGAAGCTTTCTTT

v_gene: TRBV4-1
abundance: .
j_gene: TRBJ2-5
d_gene: TRBD1
CDR3aa: CASSDRGSETQYF
CDR3nt: TGCGCCAGCAGCGACAGGGGTTCAGAGACCCAGTACTTC

v_gene: TRBV7-8
abundance: few
j_gene: TRBJ1-2
d_gene: .
CDR3aa: CASGGSNYGYTF
CDR3nt: TGTGCCAGTGGGGGGAGTAACTATGGCTACACCTTC

v_gene: TRBV12-5
abundance: many
j_gene: TRBJ2-6
d_gene: .
CDR3aa: CASVPGSPDTGANVLTF
CDR3nt: TGTGCTAGTGTCCCCGGGAGTCCGGATACTGGGGCCAACGTCCTGACTTTC

v_gene: TRBV20-1
abundance: .
j_gene: TRBJ2-5
d_gene: TRBD2
CDR3aa: CSARIAGGPETQYF
CDR3nt: TGCAGTGCTAGGATAGCGGGGGGGCCGGAGACCCAGTACTTC

v_gene: TRBV5-1
abundance: many
j_gene: TRBJ2-1
d_gene: .
CDR3aa: CASFGPTGGDEQFF
CDR3nt: TGCGCCAGCTTTGGCCCCACAGGGGGGGATGAGCAGTTCTTC

v_gene: TRBV7-2
abundance: many
j_gene: TRBJ2-2
d_gene: .
CDR3aa: CASSLEGGELFF
CDR3nt: TGTGCCAGCAGCTTAGAGGGCGGGGAGCTGTTTTTT

v_gene: TRBV6-2/TRBV6-3
abundance: .
j_gene: TRBJ2-3
d_gene: .
CDR3aa: CASSRWQGLTDTQYF
CDR3nt: TGTGCCAGCAGTCGGTGGCAGGGGCTCACAGATACGCAGTATTTT

v_gene: TRBV5-1
abundance: few
j_gene: TRBJ2-2
d_gene: .
CDR3aa: CASSFGSSTGELFF
CDR3nt: TGCGCCAGCAGCTTTGGGTCCAGCACCGGGGAGCTGTTTTTT

v_gene: TRBV9
abundance: many
j_gene: TRBJ1-1
d_gene: .
CDR3aa: CASSVDGEALEAFF
CDR3nt: TGTGCCAGCAGCGTAGATGGGGAGGCCCTTGAAGCTTTCTTT

v_gene: TRBV11-3
abundance: medium-sized
j_gene: TRBJ1-1
d_gene: .
CDR3aa: CASSLERYTEAFF
CDR3nt: TGTGCCAGCAGCTTAGAGCGCTACACTGAAGCTTTCTTT

v_gene: TRBV20-1
abundance: few
j_gene: TRBJ1-6
d_gene: .
CDR3aa: CSASEGSSPLHF
CDR3nt: TGCAGTGCTAGTGAAGGGAGTTCACCCCTCCACTTT

v_gene: TRBV6-1
abundance: many
j_gene: TRBJ1-1
d_gene: .
CDR3aa: CASSLRTPSEAFF
CDR3nt: TGTGCCAGCAGTCTTCGGACTCCGAGTGAAGCTTTCTTT

v_gene: TRBV2
abundance: .
j_gene: TRBJ2-4
d_gene: .
CDR3aa: CASSASIWNIQYF
CDR3nt: TGTGCCAGCAGTGCCTCTATCTGGAACATTCAGTACTTC

v_gene: TRBV12-3/TRBV12-4
abundance: many
j_gene: TRBJ1-6
d_gene: .
CDR3aa: CASSLVNNSPLHF
CDR3nt: TGTGCCAGCAGTTTAGTGAATAATTCACCCCTCCACTTT

v_gene: TRBV20-1
abundance: many
j_gene: TRBJ2-3
d_gene: .
CDR3aa: CSARDYARGDTQYF
CDR3nt: TGCAGTGCTAGAGATTATGCCCGGGGAGATACGCAGTATTTT

v_gene: TRBV6-1
abundance: many
j_gene: TRBJ2-7
d_gene: TRBD2
CDR3aa: CASSELAGFYEQYF
CDR3nt: TGTGCCAGCAGTGAACTAGCGGGGTTCTACGAGCAGTACTTC

v_gene: TRBV19
abundance: few
j_gene: TRBJ1-1
d_gene: .
CDR3aa: CASSIGGDTEAFF
CDR3nt: TGTGCCAGTAGTATTGGTGGGGACACTGAAGCTTTCTTT

v_gene: TRBV7-3
abundance: .
j_gene: TRBJ2-2
d_gene: .
CDR3aa: CTSSYYTGELFF
CDR3nt: TGTACCAGCAGCTACTACACCGGGGAGCTGTTTTTT

v_gene: TRBV3-1
abundance: medium-sized
j_gene: TRBJ2-7
d_gene: .
CDR3aa: CASSLSAETYEQYF
CDR3nt: TGTGCCAGCAGCCTGTCGGCCGAAACCTACGAGCAGTACTTC

v_gene: TRBV2
abundance: many
j_gene: TRBJ1-2
d_gene: .
CDR3aa: CASRLRGGASGYTF
CDR3nt: TGTGCCAGCAGGCTCCGAGGGGGAGCCTCGGGCTACACCTTC

v_gene: TRBV30
abundance: few
j_gene: TRBJ1-2
d_gene: .
CDR3aa: CAWRDRANYGYTF
CDR3nt: TGTGCCTGGAGGGACCGAGCTAACTATGGCTACACCTTC

v_gene: TRBV5-4
abundance: .
j_gene: TRBJ2-7
d_gene: TRBD1
CDR3aa: CASSLRQGPYEQYF
CDR3nt: TGTGCCAGCAGCCTACGACAGGGCCCCTACGAGCAGTACTTC

v_gene: TRBV18
abundance: few
j_gene: TRBJ2-5
d_gene: .
CDR3aa: CASSPGQTGVETQYF
CDR3nt: TGTGCCAGCTCCCCCGGCCAGACGGGGGTAGAGACCCAGTACTTC

v_gene: TRBV12-3/TRBV12-4
abundance: many
j_gene: TRBJ1-1
d_gene: .
CDR3aa: CASSLSRGTEAFF
CDR3nt: TGTGCCAGCAGTTTATCCAGGGGCACTGAAGCTTTCTTT

v_gene: TRBV5-6
abundance: many
j_gene: TRBJ1-4
d_gene: TRBD1
CDR3aa: CASSPTGNSEKLFF
CDR3nt: TGTGCCAGCAGCCCGACAGGGAACAGCGAAAAACTGTTTTTT

v_gene: TRBV6-2/TRBV6-3
abundance: medium-sized
j_gene: TRBJ1-1
d_gene: .
CDR3aa: CASSSTGTSLAFF
CDR3nt: TGTGCCAGCAGTTCGACAGGAACGAGCCTCGCTTTCTTT

v_gene: TRBV14
abundance: many
j_gene: TRBJ2-1
d_gene: TRBD2
CDR3aa: CASSQARGGLRNEQFF
CDR3nt: TGTGCCAGCAGCCAAGCTCGGGGGGGCCTTCGCAATGAGCAGTTCTTC

v_gene: TRBV2
abundance: many
j_gene: TRBJ1-1
d_gene: TRBD1
CDR3aa: CASSYTGGTEAFF
CDR3nt: TGTGCCAGCAGCTATACAGGGGGTACTGAAGCTTTCTTT

v_gene: TRBV5-1
abundance: many
j_gene: TRBJ2-7
d_gene: .
CDR3aa: CASSQEVSYEQYF
CDR3nt: TGCGCCAGCAGCCAGGAGGTCTCCTACGAGCAGTACTTC

v_gene: TRBV2
abundance: few
j_gene: TRBJ2-7
d_gene: .
CDR3aa: CASMADRGAGEQYF
CDR3nt: TGTGCCAGCATGGCTGACAGGGGAGCGGGGGAGCAGTACTTC

v_gene: TRBV5-6
abundance: many
j_gene: TRBJ2-5
d_gene: TRBD1
CDR3aa: CASSLIQGETQYF
CDR3nt: TGTGCCAGCAGCTTGATACAGGGGGAGACCCAGTACTTC

v_gene: TRBV2
abundance: many
j_gene: TRBJ2-7
d_gene: .
CDR3aa: CASSRFIDSYEQYF
CDR3nt: TGTGCCAGCAGCCGTTTTATTGACAGCTACGAGCAGTACTTC

v_gene: TRBV29-1
abundance: many
j_gene: TRBJ2-1
d_gene: TRBD1
CDR3aa: CSELGQGSYNEQFF
CDR3nt: TGCAGCGAACTAGGACAGGGCTCCTACAATGAGCAGTTCTTC

v_gene: TRBV18
abundance: many
j_gene: TRBJ1-1
d_gene: .
CDR3aa: CASSPPQGGTEAFF
CDR3nt: TGTGCCAGCTCACCACCCCAGGGAGGGACTGAAGCTTTCTTT

v_gene: TRBV7-3
abundance: many
j_gene: TRBJ2-2
d_gene: TRBD1
CDR3aa: CASSRDRGGTGELFF
CDR3nt: TGTGCCAGCAGCCGGGACAGGGGCGGGACCGGGGAGCTGTTTTTT

v_gene: TRBV7-9
abundance: many
j_gene: TRBJ2-1
d_gene: .
CDR3aa: CASSLVGRPTNEQFF
CDR3nt: TGTGCCAGCAGCTTAGTTGGCCGACCGACCAATGAGCAGTTCTTC

v_gene: TRBV7-9
abundance: many
j_gene: TRBJ2-2
d_gene: .
CDR3aa: CASSAAGPDTGELFF
CDR3nt: TGTGCCAGCAGCGCGGCCGGGCCGGACACCGGGGAGCTGTTTTTT

v_gene: TRBV6-5
abundance: .
j_gene: TRBJ1-1
d_gene: .
CDR3aa: CASRALGPLGTEAFF
CDR3nt: TGTGCCAGCAGAGCGCTGGGGCCTCTCGGGACTGAAGCTTTCTTT

v_gene: TRBV7-3
abundance: few
j_gene: TRBJ2-3
d_gene: .
CDR3aa: CASSFQGSSLDTQYF
CDR3nt: TGTGCCAGCAGCTTTCAGGGGTCCTCACTTGATACGCAGTATTTT

v_gene: TRBV4-2
abundance: many
j_gene: TRBJ2-1
d_gene: TRBD2
CDR3aa: CASILSGGLYNEQFF
CDR3nt: TGTGCCAGCATCCTTAGCGGGGGCCTTTACAATGAGCAGTTCTTC

v_gene: TRBV12-3/TRBV12-4
abundance: many
j_gene: TRBJ2-3
d_gene: .
CDR3aa: CASSLEAGGVTDTQYF
CDR3nt: TGTGCCAGCAGTTTGGAGGCAGGGGGGGTAACAGATACGCAGTATTTT

v_gene: TRBV7-9
abundance: .
j_gene: TRBJ2-3
d_gene: .
CDR3aa: CASSLRGAGSTDTQYF
CDR3nt: TGTGCCAGCAGCTTAAGGGGGGCCGGCAGCACAGATACGCAGTATTTT

v_gene: TRBV12-3/TRBV12-4
abundance: few
j_gene: TRBJ2-3
d_gene: TRBD2
CDR3aa: CASSFWGLAGGVSTDTQYF
CDR3nt: TGTGCCAGCAGTTTTTGGGGACTAGCGGGGGGGGTTAGCACAGATACGCAGTATTTT

v_gene: TRBV5-1
abundance: many
j_gene: TRBJ2-2
d_gene: TRBD1
CDR3aa: CASSSQGAAGELFF
CDR3nt: TGCGCCAGCAGCTCCCAGGGGGCGGCCGGGGAGCTGTTTTTT

v_gene: TRBV3-1
abundance: medium-sized
j_gene: TRBJ2-5
d_gene: .
CDR3aa: CASSQGWTWYF
CDR3nt: TGTGCCAGCAGCCAAGGTTGGACCTGGTACTTC

v_gene: TRBV7-2
abundance: few
j_gene: TRBJ2-1
d_gene: TRBD1
CDR3aa: CASSLVGTANYNEQFF
CDR3nt: TGTGCCAGCAGCTTAGTCGGGACAGCCAACTACAATGAGCAGTTCTTC

v_gene: TRBV20-1
abundance: medium-sized
j_gene: TRBJ2-1
d_gene: .
CDR3aa: CSARESRPGRVTPYNEQFF
CDR3nt: TGCAGTGCTAGAGAGAGCCGCCCGGGTCGGGTCACTCCCTACAATGAGCAGTTCTTC

v_gene: TRBV28
abundance: .
j_gene: TRBJ1-1
d_gene: .
CDR3aa: CATRAQTFEAFF
CDR3nt: TGTGCCACTAGGGCCCAAACCTTTGAAGCTTTCTTT

v_gene: TRBV28
abundance: many
j_gene: TRBJ1-5
d_gene: .
CDR3aa: CASSYMTQSNQPQHF
CDR3nt: TGTGCCAGCAGTTACATGACCCAAAGCAATCAGCCCCAGCATTTT

v_gene: TRBV30
abundance: .
j_gene: TRBJ1-6
d_gene: .
CDR3aa: CAEQLNNSPLHF
CDR3nt: TGTGCAGAACAGCTGAATAATTCACCCCTCCACTTT